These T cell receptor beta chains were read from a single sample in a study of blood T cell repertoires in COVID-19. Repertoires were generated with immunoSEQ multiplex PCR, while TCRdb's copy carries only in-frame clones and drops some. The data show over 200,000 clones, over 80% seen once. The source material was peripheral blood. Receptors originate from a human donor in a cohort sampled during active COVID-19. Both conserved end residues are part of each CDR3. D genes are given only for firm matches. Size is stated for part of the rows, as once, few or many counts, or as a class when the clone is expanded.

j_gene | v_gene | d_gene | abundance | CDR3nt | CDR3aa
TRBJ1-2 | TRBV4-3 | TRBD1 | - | TGCGCCAGCAGCCAAGATGGGGACAGGGGGGTTGGCTACACCTTC | CASSQDGDRGVGYTF
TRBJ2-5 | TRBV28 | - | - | TGTGCCAGCAGTTTATCAGGACACCTCTTCCAAGAGACCCAGTACTTC | CASSLSGHLFQETQYF
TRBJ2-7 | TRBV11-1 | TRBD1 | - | TGTGCCAGCAGCTCAAGGACAGGAGATAGCGAGCAGTACTTC | CASSSRTGDSEQYF
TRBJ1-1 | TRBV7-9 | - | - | TGTGCCAGCAGCAAGGGGACAATGAACACTGAAGCTTTCTTT | CASSKGTMNTEAFF
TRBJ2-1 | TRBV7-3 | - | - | TGTGCCAGCAGCTTCGCGCGGGGACCCAAGGAGCAGTTCTTC | CASSFARGPKEQFF
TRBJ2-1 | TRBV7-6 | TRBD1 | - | TGTGCCAGCAGCTTATACGGGACAGGGGGCAATGAGCAGTTCTTC | CASSLYGTGGNEQFF
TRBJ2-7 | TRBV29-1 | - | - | TGCAGCGTTGGAACAGTAACCTACGAGCAGTACTTC | CSVGTVTYEQYF
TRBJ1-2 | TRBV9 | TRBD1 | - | TGTGCCAGCAGTCCTACCCAGGGGGCGCACTATGGCTACACCTTC | CASSPTQGAHYGYTF
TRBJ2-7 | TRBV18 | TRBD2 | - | TGTGCCAGCTCACCTTTAAAGGATAGCGGGGTTAGCTCCTACGAGCAGTACTTC | CASSPLKDSGVSSYEQYF
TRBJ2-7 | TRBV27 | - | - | TGTGCCAGCGGGACAGTCGGGGGCGACGAGCAGTACTTC | CASGTVGGDEQYF
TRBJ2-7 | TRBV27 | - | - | TGTGCCAGCAGTTTATATAATCGCGCAGGGACCTACGAGCAGTACTTC | CASSLYNRAGTYEQYF
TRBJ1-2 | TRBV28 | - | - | TGTGCCAGCAGTTTACCCGGGATCTATGGCTACACCTTC | CASSLPGIYGYTF
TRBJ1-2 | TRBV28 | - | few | TGTGCCAGCAGTCCCCCAGTTACAGGGTATGGCTACACCTTC | CASSPPVTGYGYTF
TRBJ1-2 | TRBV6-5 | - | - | TGTGCCAGCCCCTCGCAGGCGGGGGTAGATGGCTACACCTTC | CASPSQAGVDGYTF
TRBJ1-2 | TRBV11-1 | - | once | TGTGCCAGCAGCTTGACAGATAACTATGGCTACACCTTC | CASSLTDNYGYTF
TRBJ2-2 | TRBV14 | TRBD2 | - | TGTGCCAGCAGCCAAGTGTCGGGACTAGGATCCGGGGAGCTGTTTTTT | CASSQVSGLGSGELFF
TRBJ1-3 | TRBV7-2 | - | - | TGTGCCAGCAGTTATACAGGGACGACTGGAAACACCATATATTTT | CASSYTGTTGNTIYF
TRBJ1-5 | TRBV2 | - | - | TGTGCCAGCCGGGGTGGGGATCAGCCCCAGCATTTT | CASRGGDQPQHF
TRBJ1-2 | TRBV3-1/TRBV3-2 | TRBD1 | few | TGTGCCAGCAGCCAAGATCCCCCCGGACAGGGGCGGGGCTACACCTTC | CASSQDPPGQGRGYTF
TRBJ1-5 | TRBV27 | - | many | TGTGCCAGCGCCCAGACACATAGCAATCAGCCCCAGCATTTT | CASAQTHSNQPQHF
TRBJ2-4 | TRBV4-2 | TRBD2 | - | TGTGCCAGCAGCCAAGAGCTAGCGGGAGGTGTGGCCAAAAACATTCAGTACTTC | CASSQELAGGVAKNIQYF
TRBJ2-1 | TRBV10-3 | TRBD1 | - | TGTGCCATCACCGCGACAGGGAAAGGTTTCGGTGAGCAGTTCTTC | CAITATGKGFGEQFF
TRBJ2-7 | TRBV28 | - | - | TGTGCCAGCAGACTGCATATTCGACAGAATACCTACGAGCAGTACTTC | CASRLHIRQNTYEQYF
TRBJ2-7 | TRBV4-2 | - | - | TGTGCCAGCAGCCAGCTATGGGAGGCCTCCTACGAGCAGTACTTC | CASSQLWEASYEQYF
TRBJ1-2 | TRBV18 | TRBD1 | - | TGTGCCAGCTCACCTCTATCAAGGGGACAGGGCAACTATGGCTACACCTTC | CASSPLSRGQGNYGYTF
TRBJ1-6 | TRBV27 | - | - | TGTGCCAGCAGGCCACAGAGCTCCTATAATTCACCCCTCCACTTT | CASRPQSSYNSPLHF
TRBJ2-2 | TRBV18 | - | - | TGTGCCAGCTCACCGAGGGAAGGCACCGGGGAGCTGTTTTTT | CASSPREGTGELFF
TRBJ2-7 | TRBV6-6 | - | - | TGTGCCAGCAGCCCAACGTCAGGCTACGAGCAGTACTTC | CASSPTSGYEQYF
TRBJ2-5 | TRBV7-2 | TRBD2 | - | TGTGCCAGCACCCTCGGGACTAGCAGAGAGACCCAGTACTTC | CASTLGTSRETQYF
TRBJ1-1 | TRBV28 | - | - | TGTGCCAGCAGTTTATCCACTCGCACTGAAGCTTTCTTT | CASSLSTRTEAFF
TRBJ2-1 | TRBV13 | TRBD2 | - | TGTGCCAGCAGCCCCTTTTGGGAGGGCATCCATGAGCAGTTCTTC | CASSPFWEGIHEQFF
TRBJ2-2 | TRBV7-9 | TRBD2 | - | TGTGCCAGCAGCTTGGGTAGCGGGATAAACACCGGGGAGCTGTTTTTT | CASSLGSGINTGELFF
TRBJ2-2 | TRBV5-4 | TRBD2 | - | TGTGCCAGCAGATTGAGCGGGAGTGGCACCGGGGAGCTGTTTTTT | CASRLSGSGTGELFF
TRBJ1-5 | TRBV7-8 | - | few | TGTGCCAGCAGCTCCGGAGAGTCCTTAGGGCCCCAGCATTTT | CASSSGESLGPQHF
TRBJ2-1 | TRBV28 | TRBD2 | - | TGTGCCAGCAGTTCCGGGACTAGCGGGAGGGCCAGGCAGTTCTTC | CASSSGTSGRARQFF
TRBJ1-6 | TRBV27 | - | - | TGTGCCAGCAGACCTACACCTCTAGACAATTCACCCCTCCACTTT | CASRPTPLDNSPLHF
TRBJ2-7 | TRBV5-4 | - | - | TGTGCCAGCAGCTTTTACAGGGTCCACGAGCAGTACTTC | CASSFYRVHEQYF
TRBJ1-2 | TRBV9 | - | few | TGTGCCAGCAGCGCAGGGGTTATCTATGGCTACACCTTC | CASSAGVIYGYTF